One TCR beta chain is described in this entry. Using immunoSEQ multiplex PCR, the repertoire was profiled, and TCRdb retains in-frame clones only, with some absent. The table shows around 80,000 clones, with 84% occurring only once. The sample comes from a study of blood T cell repertoires in COVID-19. The CDR3 loop spans 15 amino acids. The germline V gene encodes CDR1 SNHLY and CDR2 FYNNEI. V shed 6 bases, J shed 3 bases, and the junction held 7 bases outside the gene matches. This TCR was sampled from a human donor in a cohort sampled during active COVID-19. J is TRBJ1-3 and V is TRBV2, with TRBD1 matching over 8 bases. Material: peripheral blood. The CDR3 protein is CASREYRGNGNTIYF. For the CDR3, the DNA is TGTGCCAGCAGGGAATACAGGGGGAATGGAAACACCATATATTTT. Drawing the rest from reference TRBV2 and TRBJ1-3, the complete variable domain is EPEVTQTPSHQVTQMGQEVILRCVPISNHLYFYWYRQILGQKVEFLVSFYNNEISEKSEIFDDQFSVERPDGSNFTLKIRSTKLEDSAMYFCASREYRGNGNTIYFGEGSWLTVV.